The 2 T cell receptor beta chains presented below share a single source sample, sequenced in a study of molecular identifiers for immune sequencing clone quantification. TCRdb re-analysed the PCR reads in MiXCR, keeping a single row per CDR3 protein. The sample gives 550,000 to 750,000 distinct CDR3 sequences, about 20% of which show up once; approximately 0.9% is in the top ten. Sequencing input: naive CD8+ T cells from blood, with Jurkat cell RNA spiked in. Noted subset: FACS-sorted CD8+CD4-CCR7+CD45RA+ naive T cells. Receptor source: a human donor in good health. Some libraries in this study had Jurkat cell RNA spiked in.

This clonotype was seen many times. This sequence joins TRBV11-2 and TRBJ1-3; TRBD1 is a possible D gene (5 bases). The germline CDR1 and CDR2 sequences are SGHAT and FQNNGV. CDR3 size: 14 residues. V lost 1 base to trimming and J lost 4 bases, with 8 bases between them. The CDR3 DNA reads as TGTGCCAGCAGCTTAGTTCCAGGGGGAAACACCATATATTTT. It specifies CASSLVPGGNTIYF.

This clonotype was found many times. The gene calls are TRBV29-1 and TRBJ2-7; D not resolved. Deletions cut 2 bases from V and 1 base from J, with 9 bases between. The V gene's germline CDR1 is SQVTM and CDR2 ANQGSEA. This CDR3 has 13 residues. The DNA for the CDR3 is TGCAGCGTTGAATACGGCAAGTCCTACGAGCAGTACTTC. Translated, it gives CSVEYGKSYEQYF.